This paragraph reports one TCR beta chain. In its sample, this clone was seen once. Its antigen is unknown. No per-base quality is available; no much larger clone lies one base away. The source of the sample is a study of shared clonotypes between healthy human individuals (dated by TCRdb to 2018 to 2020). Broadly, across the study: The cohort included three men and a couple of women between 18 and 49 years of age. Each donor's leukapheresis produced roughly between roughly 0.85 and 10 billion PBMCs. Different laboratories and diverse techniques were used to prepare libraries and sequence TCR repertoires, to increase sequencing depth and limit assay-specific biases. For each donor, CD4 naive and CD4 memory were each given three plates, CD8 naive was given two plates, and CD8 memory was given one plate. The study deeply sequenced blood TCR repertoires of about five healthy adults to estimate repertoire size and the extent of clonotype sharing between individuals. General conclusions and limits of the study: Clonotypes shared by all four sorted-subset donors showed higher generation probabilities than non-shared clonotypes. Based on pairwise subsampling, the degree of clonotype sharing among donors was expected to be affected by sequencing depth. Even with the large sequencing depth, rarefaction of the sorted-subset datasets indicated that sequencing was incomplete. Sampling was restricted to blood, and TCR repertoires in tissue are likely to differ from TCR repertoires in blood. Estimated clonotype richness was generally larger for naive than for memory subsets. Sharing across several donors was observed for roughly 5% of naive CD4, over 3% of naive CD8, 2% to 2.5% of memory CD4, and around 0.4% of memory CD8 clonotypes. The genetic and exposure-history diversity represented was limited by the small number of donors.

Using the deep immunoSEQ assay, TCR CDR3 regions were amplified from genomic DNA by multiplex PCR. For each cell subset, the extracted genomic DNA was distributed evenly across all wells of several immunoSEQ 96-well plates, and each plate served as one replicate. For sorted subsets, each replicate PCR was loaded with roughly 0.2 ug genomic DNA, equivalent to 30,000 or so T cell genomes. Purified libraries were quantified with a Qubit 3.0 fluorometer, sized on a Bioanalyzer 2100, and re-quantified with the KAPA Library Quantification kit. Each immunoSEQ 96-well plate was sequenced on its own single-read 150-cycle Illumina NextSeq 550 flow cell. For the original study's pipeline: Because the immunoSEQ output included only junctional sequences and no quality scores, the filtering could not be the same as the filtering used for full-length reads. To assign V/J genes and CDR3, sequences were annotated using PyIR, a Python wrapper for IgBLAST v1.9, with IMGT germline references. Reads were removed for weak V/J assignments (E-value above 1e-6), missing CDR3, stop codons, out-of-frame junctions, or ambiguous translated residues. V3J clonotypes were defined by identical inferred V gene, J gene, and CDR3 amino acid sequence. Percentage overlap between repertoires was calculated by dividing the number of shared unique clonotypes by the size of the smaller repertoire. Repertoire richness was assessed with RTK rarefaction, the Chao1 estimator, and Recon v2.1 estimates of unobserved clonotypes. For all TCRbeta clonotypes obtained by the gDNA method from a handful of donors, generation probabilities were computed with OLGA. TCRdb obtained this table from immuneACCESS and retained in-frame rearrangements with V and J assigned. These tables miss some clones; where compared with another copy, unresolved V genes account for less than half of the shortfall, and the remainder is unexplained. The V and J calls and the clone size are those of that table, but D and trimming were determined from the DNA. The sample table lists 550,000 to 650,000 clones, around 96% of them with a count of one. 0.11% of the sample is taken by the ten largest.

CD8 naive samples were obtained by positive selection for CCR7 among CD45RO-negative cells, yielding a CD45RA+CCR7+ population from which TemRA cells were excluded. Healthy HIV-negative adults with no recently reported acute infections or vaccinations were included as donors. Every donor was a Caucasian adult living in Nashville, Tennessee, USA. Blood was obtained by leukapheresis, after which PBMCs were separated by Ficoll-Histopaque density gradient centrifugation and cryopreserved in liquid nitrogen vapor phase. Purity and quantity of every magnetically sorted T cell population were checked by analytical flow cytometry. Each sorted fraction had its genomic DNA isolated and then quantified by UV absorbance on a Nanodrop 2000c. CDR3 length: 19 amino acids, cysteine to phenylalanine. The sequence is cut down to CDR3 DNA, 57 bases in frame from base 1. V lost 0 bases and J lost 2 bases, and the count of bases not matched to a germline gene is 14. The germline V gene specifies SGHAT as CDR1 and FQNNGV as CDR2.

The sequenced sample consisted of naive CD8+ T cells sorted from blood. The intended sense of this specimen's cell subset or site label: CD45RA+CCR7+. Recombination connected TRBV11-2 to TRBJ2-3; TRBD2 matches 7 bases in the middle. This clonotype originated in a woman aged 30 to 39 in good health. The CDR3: CASSLEPLGSGTDTDTQYF. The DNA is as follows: TGTGCCAGCAGCTTAGAACCCCTAGGAAGCGGGACTGACACAGATACGCAGTATTTT.